The present entry profiles one TCR beta chain with its context. In the authors' workflow: Quantification of nucleated cells was approximated via reference gene primer amplification. The method was immunoSEQ multiplex PCR; TCRdb's version includes in-frame clones alone and lacks a portion of them. That table furnishes V, J and clone size, whereas the DNA furnished D and trimming. The sample lists around 26,000 clones, about 92% occurring once. This CDR3 is built from 14 residues. V lost 2 bases and J 10 bases, leaving 15 bases between the germline ends. Germline V gene data show CDR1 as SGHNT and CDR2 as YYREEE (reference sequence). This sample was included in a study of blood T cell repertoires in COVID-19.

The sequencing input was peripheral blood. The TCR comes from a human donor in a cohort sampled during active COVID-19. The chain uses TRBV5-4 and TRBJ1-4; D is uncertain. The CDR3 nucleotides read TGTGCCAGCAGCTTCGGCCGGGATCTGGGAAAACTGTTTTTT. This gives the protein CASSFGRDLGKLFF.